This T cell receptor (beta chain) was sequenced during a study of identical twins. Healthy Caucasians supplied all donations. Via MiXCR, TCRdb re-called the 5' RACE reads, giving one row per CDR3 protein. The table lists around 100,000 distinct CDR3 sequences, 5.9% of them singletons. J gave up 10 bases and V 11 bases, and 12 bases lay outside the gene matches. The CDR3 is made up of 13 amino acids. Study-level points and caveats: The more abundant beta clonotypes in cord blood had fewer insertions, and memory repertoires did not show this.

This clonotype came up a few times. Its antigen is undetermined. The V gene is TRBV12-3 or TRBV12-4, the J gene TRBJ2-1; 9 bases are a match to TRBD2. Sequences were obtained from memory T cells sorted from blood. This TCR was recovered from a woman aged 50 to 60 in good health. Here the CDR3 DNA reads TGTGCCTCCCGGCGGGAGGGGGGAAGAGAGCAGTTCTTC. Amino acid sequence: CASRREGGREQFF.